This T cell receptor beta chain was retrieved from a study of T cell clusters in autoimmune cytopenias. Overall study: TRB sequencing had a median about 49,000 reads and about 2,500 distinct clonotypes per sample. Overall study findings and caveats: Primary autoimmune cytopenia patients appeared to lack physiological T cell clusters present in healthy donors.

TRB rearrangements were amplified by touch-down multiplex PCR with mixed TRB-A/B primers. No DNA is given; TCRdb re-called the multiplex PCR reads and lists each CDR3 protein once. Its table lists some 5,700 distinct CDR3 sequences. Frequency places this clonotype as medium-sized. Its antigen remains unidentified. Germline V gene sequence: CDR1 SQVTM, CDR2 ANQGSEA. The CDR3 sequence is 15 residues long. Approximately 40,000 genome equivalents of blood DNA were amplified for TRB. This same sample was also part of a study on T cell repertoires in aging, cancer and after chemotherapy. Per that study: Clear clonal overlap appeared across healthy donor samples taken over several months to years. Immunological memory after chemotherapy cannot be judged from the repertoire data.

This TCR came from a human donor in good health. Sequencing input: peripheral blood. The J gene is TRBJ2-3, the V gene TRBV29-1; TCRdb's D gene call, TRBD1, goes unchecked for lack of DNA. The CDR3 sequence is CSVEGEGADTDTQYF.